A single sample gave rise to the 10 T cell receptor beta chains below, sequenced in a study of blood T cell repertoires in COVID-19. The protocol was immunoSEQ multiplex PCR, while the TCRdb copy is restricted to in-frame clones and leaves out a portion. Of roughly 200,000 clones in the sample, 75% to 90% were seen once. The source material was peripheral blood. The origin of the receptors is a man aged 35-49 years with acute or convalescent COVID-19.

This clone was found once. V and J are TRBV4-1 and TRBJ1-5; a possible D gene is TRBD1 (5 bases). Per germline, CDR1 MGHRA and CDR2 YSYEKL. The CDR3 contains 14 residues. V lost 4 bases and J lost 2, with 9 bases in between. The CDR3 sequence is CASSRDSGNQPQHF. The CDR3 nucleotides are TGCGCCAGCAGCCGGGACTCGGGCAATCAGCCCCAGCATTTT.

This clone was picked up a small number of times. The chain employs TRBV3-1 (or the pseudogene TRBV3-2) and TRBJ2-2; 11 bases agree with TRBD2. The CDR3 is made up of 15 amino acids. Germline CDR1 and CDR2: LGHDT and YNNKEL (reference sequence). With 6 bases clipped from V and 3 bases from J, the junction kept 3 bases outside the gene matches. The CDR3 region has the DNA TGTGCCAGCAGACTAGCGGGGGCCCACACCGGGGAGCTGTTTTTT. This sequence encodes CASRLAGAHTGELFF.

The V call is TRBV18, the J call TRBJ2-5; the D gene is possibly TRBD2 (6 bases). Germline V gives CDR1 KGHSH, CDR2 LQKENI. V shed 1 base and J shed 6 bases, with 21 bases lying between them. CDR3 size: 17 residues. The CDR3 DNA sequence: TGTGCCAGCTCACCACGTTCGTCGGGAGTGATGGGGAAGACCCAGTACTTC. This gives the protein CASSPRSSGVMGKTQYF.

This clone occurred a few times. V gene TRBV27 combines with J gene TRBJ1-6, with TRBD1 as a possible D gene (6 bases). This CDR3 comprises 14 residues. Germline-derived CDR1 and CDR2 are MNHEY and SMNVEV (reference sequence). Trimming removed 5 bases from V and 7 bases from J, with 12 bases in between. CDR3 DNA sequence: TGTGCCAGCAGTACCTGGACAGAGAATTCACCCCTCCACTTT. It translates to CASSTWTENSPLHF.

This chain links TRBV5-5 with TRBJ2-7; 13 bases match TRBD2. V lost 4 bases and J lost 4; bases outside the gene matches: 5. Germline CDR1 is SGHKS and CDR2 is YYEKEE (reference sequence). The CDR3 extends over 15 amino acids. The CDR3 here is CASSKTSGGLYEQYF. The CDR3 nucleotides are TGTGCCAGCAGCAAGACTAGCGGGGGGCTGTACGAGCAGTACTTC.

In this sample, this clone turned up once. The chain employs TRBV5-4 and TRBJ1-3; 7 nucleotides match TRBD1. Germline V gene data show CDR1 as SGHNT and CDR2 as YYREEE (reference sequence). Trimming took 3 bases from V and 3 from J; bases not matched to a gene: 9. The CDR3 covers 16 residues. The CDR3 here is CASSSASPGGGNTIYF. The CDR3 DNA follows: TGTGCCAGCAGCTCTGCGTCCCCAGGGGGTGGAAACACCATATATTTT.

The chain recombines TRBV12-5 with TRBJ2-1; possibly TRBD2 for D (5 bases). Germline V lookup: CDR1 LGHNT, CDR2 FRNRAP. This CDR3 region has 11 residues. Trimming shortened V by 5 bases and J by 8 bases, and 7 bases separated the two germline ends. DNA for the CDR3: TGTGCTAGTGGTCAGAGGGATGAGCAGTTCTTC. This translates into CASGQRDEQFF.

CDR3 sequence reads: CASSAFTGVYNEQFF. The CDR3 coding sequence is TGTGCCAGCAGCGCGTTCACAGGGGTCTACAATGAGCAGTTCTTC. The chain couples TRBV2 to TRBJ2-1, with TRBD1 matching over 7 bases. CDR3 size: 15 residues. V lost 6 bases, J lost 3 bases, and 8 bases stayed unmatched. Germline-derived CDR1 and CDR2 are SNHLY and FYNNEI.

This chain links TRBV5-6 with TRBJ1-2; 8 nucleotides match TRBD1. This CDR3 region has 16 residues. V trimming: 6 bases; J trimming: 4 bases; junction bases outside the gene matches: 14. Germline loops: CDR1 SGHDT, CDR2 YYEEEE. The CDR3 region has the DNA TGTGCCAGCAAGTCAGGGGGCGCTAACTTTGCCTATGGCTACACCTTC. This sequence encodes CASKSGGANFAYGYTF.

The rearrangement uses TRBV7-2 and TRBJ1-2; no reliable D call. The V gene lost 3 bases and the J gene lost 4 bases, with 9 bases spanning the gap. The germline CDR1 and CDR2 sequences are SGHTA and FQGNSA. This CDR3 contains 13 residues. The CDR3 spells CASSLPGSYGYTF. In DNA, the CDR3 is TGTGCCAGCAGCTTGCCAGGCAGCTATGGCTACACCTTC.